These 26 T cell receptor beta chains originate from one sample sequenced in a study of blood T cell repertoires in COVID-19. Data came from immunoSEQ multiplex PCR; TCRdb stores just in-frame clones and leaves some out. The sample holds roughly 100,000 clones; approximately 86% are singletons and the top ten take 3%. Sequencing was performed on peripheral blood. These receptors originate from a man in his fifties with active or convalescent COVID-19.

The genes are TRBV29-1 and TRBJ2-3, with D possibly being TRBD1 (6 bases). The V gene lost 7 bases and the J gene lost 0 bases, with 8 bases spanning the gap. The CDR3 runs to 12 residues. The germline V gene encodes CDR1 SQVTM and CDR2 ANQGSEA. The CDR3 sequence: CSGTASTDTQYF. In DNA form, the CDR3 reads TGCAGCGGGACAGCTAGCACAGATACGCAGTATTTT.

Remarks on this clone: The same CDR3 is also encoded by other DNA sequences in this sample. CDR3 loop: CASSPGQGPYEQYF. The CDR3 DNA is TGTGCCAGCTCTCCGGGACAGGGGCCCTACGAGCAGTACTTC. The genes are TRBV18 and TRBJ2-7, with 10 bases lining up with TRBD1. The CDR3 spans 14 residues. CDR1 KGHSH and CDR2 LQKENI come from the germline V gene. V lost 6 bases and J lost 2; bases outside the gene matches: 4. The full variable domain, completed using reference TRBV18 and TRBJ2-7, is NAGVMQNPRHLVRRRGQEARLRCSPMKGHSHVYWYRQLPEEGLKFMVYLQKENIIDESGMPKERFSAEFPKEGPSILRIQQVVRGDSAAYFCASSPGQGPYEQYFGPGTRLTVT.

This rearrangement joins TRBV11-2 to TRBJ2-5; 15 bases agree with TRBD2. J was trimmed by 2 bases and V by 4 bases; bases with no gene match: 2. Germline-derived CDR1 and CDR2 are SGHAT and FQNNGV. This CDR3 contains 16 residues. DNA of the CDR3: TGTGCCAGCAGCTACGGGACTAGCGGGGGGCAAGAGACCCAGTACTTC. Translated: CASSYGTSGGQETQYF.

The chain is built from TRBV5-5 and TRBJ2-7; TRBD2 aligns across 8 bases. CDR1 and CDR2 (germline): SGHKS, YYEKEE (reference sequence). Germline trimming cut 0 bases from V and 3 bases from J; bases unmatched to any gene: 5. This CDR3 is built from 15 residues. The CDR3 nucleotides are TGTGCCAGCAGCTTGGACGGGGGGGGAATCTACGAGCAGTACGTC. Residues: CASSLDGGGIYEQYV.

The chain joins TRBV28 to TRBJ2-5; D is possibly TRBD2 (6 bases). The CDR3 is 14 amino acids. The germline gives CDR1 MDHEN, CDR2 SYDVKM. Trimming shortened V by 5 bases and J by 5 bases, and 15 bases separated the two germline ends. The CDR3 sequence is CASSRDSTVETQYF. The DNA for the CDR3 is TGTGCCAGCAGTCGGGACTCCACGGTGGAGACCCAGTACTTC.

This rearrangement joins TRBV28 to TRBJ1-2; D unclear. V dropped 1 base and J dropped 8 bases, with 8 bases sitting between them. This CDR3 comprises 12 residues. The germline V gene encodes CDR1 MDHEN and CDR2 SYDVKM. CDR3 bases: TGTGCCAGCAGTTTATTGCAGAGGGGCTACACCTTC. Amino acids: CASSLLQRGYTF.

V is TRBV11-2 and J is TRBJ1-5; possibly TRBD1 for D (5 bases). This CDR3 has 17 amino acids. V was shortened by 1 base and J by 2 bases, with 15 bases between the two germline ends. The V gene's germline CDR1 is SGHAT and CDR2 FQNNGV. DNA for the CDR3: TGTGCCAGCAGCTTAGCCCCTGGGGCCATCGGCAATCAGCCCCAGCATTTT. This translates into CASSLAPGAIGNQPQHF.

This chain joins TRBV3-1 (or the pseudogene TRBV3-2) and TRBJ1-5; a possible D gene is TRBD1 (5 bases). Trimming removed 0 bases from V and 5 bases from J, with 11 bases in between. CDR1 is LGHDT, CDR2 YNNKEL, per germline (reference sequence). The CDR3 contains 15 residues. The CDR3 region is CASSQDQGGHQPQHF. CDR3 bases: TGTGCCAGCAGCCAAGACCAGGGTGGCCATCAGCCCCAGCATTTT.

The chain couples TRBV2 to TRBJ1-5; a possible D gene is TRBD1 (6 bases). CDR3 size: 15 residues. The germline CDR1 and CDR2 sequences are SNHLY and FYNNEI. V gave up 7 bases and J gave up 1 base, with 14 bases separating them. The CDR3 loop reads CASNGPQGSNQPQHF. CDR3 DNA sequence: TGTGCCAGCAATGGCCCCCAGGGGAGCAATCAGCCCCAGCATTTT. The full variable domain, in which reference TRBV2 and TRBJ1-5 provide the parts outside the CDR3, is EPEVTQTPSHQVTQMGQEVILRCVPISNHLYFYWYRQILGQKVEFLVSFYNNEISEKSEIFDDQFSVERPDGSNFTLKIRSTKLEDSAMYFCASNGPQGSNQPQHFGDGTRLSIL.

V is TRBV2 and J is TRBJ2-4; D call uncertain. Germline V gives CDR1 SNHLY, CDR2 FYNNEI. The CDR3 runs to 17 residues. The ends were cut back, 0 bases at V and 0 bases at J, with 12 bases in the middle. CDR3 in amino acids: CASSEAGQILAKNIQYF. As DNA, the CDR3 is TGTGCCAGCAGTGAAGCTGGGCAGATTTTAGCCAAAAACATTCAGTACTTC.

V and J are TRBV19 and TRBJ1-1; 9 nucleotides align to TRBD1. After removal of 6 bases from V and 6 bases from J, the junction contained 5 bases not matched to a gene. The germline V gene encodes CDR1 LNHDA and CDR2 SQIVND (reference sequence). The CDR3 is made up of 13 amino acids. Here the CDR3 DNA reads TGTGCCAGTAGGACAGGGGGGCTCGCTGAAGCTTTCTTT. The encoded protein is CASRTGGLAEAFF.

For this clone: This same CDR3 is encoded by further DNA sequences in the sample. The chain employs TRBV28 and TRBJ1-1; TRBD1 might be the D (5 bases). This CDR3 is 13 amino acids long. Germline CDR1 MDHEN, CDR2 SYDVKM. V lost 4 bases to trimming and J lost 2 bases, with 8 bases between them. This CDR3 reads CASSSGQNTEAFF. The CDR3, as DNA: TGTGCCAGCAGTTCCGGACAAAACACTGAAGCTTTCTTT.

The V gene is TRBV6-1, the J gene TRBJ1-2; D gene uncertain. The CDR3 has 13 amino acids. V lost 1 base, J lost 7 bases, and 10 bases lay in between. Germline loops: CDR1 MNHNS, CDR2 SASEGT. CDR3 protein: CASSEVETTGYTF. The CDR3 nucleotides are TGTGCCAGCAGTGAAGTGGAGACCACTGGCTACACCTTC.

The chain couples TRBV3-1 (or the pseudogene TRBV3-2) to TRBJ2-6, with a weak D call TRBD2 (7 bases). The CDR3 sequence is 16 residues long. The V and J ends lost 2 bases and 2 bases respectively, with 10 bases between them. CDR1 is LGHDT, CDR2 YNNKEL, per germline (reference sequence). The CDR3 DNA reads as TGTGCCAGCAGCCAAAAAGGGGGGGCTGGGGCCAACGTCCTGACTTTC. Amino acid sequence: CASSQKGGAGANVLTF.

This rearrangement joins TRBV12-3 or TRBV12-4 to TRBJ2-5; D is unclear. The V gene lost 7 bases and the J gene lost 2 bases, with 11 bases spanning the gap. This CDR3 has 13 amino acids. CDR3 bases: TGTGCCAGCACACGTGGCAGGCAAGAGACCCAGTACTTC. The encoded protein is CASTRGRQETQYF.

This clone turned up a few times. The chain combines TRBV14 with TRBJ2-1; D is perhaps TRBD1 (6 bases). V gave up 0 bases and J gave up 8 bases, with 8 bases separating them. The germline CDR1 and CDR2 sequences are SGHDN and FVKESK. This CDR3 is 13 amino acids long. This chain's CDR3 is CASSQDAGDEQFF. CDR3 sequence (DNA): TGTGCCAGCAGCCAAGACGCAGGGGATGAGCAGTTCTTC.

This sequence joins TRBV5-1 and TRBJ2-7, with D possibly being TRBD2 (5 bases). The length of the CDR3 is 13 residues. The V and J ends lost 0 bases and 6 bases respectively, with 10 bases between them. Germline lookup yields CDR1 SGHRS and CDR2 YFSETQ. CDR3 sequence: CASSLAPGSEQYV. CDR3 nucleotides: TGCGCCAGCAGCTTGGCACCGGGGTCCGAGCAGTACGTC.

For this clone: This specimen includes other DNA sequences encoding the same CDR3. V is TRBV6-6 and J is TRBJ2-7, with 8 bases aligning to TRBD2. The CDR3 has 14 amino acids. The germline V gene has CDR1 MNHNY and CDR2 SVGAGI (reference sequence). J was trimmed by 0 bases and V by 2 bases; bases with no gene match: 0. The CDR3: CASSYAGGSYEQYV. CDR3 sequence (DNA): TGTGCCAGCAGTTACGCGGGGGGCTCCTACGAGCAGTACGTC.

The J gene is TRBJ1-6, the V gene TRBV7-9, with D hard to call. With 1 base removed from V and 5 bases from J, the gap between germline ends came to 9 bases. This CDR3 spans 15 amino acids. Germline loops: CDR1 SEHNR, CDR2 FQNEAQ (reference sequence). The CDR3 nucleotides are TGTGCCAGCAGCTTAGAAAACTCTAATAATTCACCCCTCCACTTT. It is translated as CASSLENSNNSPLHF.

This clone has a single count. The CDR3 nucleotides are TGTGCCAGCAGCCCAGGGACTAGCGGGTCCTACAATGAGCAGTTCTTC. This codes for CASSPGTSGSYNEQFF. This chain connects TRBV7-9 to TRBJ2-1; 12 bases are shared with TRBD2. Germline V gene lookup returns CDR1 SEHNR and CDR2 FQNEAQ (reference sequence). There are 16 residues in the CDR3. The V segment lost 5 bases and the J segment 1 base; nucleotides outside the gene matches: 3.

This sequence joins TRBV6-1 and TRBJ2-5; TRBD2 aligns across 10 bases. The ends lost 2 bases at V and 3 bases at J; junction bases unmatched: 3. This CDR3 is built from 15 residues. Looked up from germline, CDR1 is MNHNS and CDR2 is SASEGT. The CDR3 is CASSEPGLAKETQYF. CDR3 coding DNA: TGTGCCAGCAGTGAACCGGGACTAGCGAAAGAGACCCAGTACTTC.

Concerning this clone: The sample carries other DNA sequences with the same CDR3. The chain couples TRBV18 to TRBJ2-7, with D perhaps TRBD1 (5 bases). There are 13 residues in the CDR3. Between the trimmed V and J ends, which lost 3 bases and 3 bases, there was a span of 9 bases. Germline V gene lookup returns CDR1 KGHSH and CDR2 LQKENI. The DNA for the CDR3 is TGTGCCAGCTCACCGGGTAGGGGCTACGAGCAGTACTTC. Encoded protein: CASSPGRGYEQYF.

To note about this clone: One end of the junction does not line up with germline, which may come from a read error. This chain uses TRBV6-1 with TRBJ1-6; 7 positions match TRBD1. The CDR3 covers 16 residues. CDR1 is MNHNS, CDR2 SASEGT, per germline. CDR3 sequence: CASSEDRGSYNSPPIF. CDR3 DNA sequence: TGTGCCAGCAGTGAAGACAGGGGTTCCTATAATTCACCCCCCATCTTT.

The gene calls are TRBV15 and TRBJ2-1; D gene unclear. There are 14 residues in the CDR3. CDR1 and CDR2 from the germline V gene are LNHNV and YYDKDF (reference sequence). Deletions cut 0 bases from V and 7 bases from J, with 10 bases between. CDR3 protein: CATSRDPLMNEQFF. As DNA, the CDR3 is TGTGCCACCAGCAGAGATCCACTGATGAATGAGCAGTTCTTC.

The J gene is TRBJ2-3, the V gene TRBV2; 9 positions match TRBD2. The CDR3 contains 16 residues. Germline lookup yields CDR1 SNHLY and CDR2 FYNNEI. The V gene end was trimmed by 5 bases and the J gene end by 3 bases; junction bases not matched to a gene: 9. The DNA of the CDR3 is TGTGCCAGCAGTTCTGACAGCGGGGGGCTTACAGATACGCAGTATTTT. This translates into CASSSDSGGLTDTQYF. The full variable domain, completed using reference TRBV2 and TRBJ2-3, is EPEVTQTPSHQVTQMGQEVILRCVPISNHLYFYWYRQILGQKVEFLVSFYNNEISEKSEIFDDQFSVERPDGSNFTLKIRSTKLEDSAMYFCASSSDSGGLTDTQYFGPGTRLTVL.

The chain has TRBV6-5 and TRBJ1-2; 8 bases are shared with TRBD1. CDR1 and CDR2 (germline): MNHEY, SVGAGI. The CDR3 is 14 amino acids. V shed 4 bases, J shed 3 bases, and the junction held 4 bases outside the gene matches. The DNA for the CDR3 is TGTGCCAGCAGTTCCACGACAGGGGACTATGGCTACACCTTC. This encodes CASSSTTGDYGYTF.